This is a list of T cell receptor beta chains from one sample in a study of T-cell memory formation after mild COVID-19. TCRdb re-called the 5' RACE reads through MiXCR, storing one row per CDR3 protein. The sample records around 140,000 distinct CDR3 sequences, around 5.8% being singletons. Sequenced: PBMCs or a T cell subset sorted from them (not recorded which). Receptors originate from an adult woman who had mild COVID-19 (a few samples of this study predate the infection). Cell type and time point are not known. The CDR3 runs from the conserved cysteine through the conserved F or W. A D gene is named only where the DNA matches it firmly. Only part of the rows carry a size: once, few, many, or a class if the clone is expanded.

15 many TRBD1 TRBJ1-5 TRBV7-8 TGTGCCAGCAGCTTAGGACAGGGGAAGAATCAGCCCCAGCATTTT CASSLGQGKNQPQHF
15 many - TRBJ2-1 TRBV24-1 TGTGCCACCAGGACTACCGGGGGCAGCTACAATGAGCAGTTCTTC CATRTTGGSYNEQFF
15 many TRBD1 TRBJ2-3 TRBV19 TGTGCCAGTAGTAAGGGGGCCGCCAGCACAGATACGCAGTATTTT CASSKGAASTDTQYF
11 - - TRBJ2-7 TRBV5-1 TGCGCCAGCAGAAACCGCTACGAGCAGTACTTC CASRNRYEQYF
14 many - TRBJ2-5 TRBV10-3 TGTGCCATTCGCGGACAGCCATCGCAAGAGACCCAGTACTTC CAIRGQPSQETQYF
14 many - TRBJ1-2 TRBV6-6 TGTGCCAGCAGTTACGTGGGGTCGAATGATGGCTACACCTTC CASSYVGSNDGYTF
13 many - TRBJ1-1 TRBV18 TGTGCCAGCTCACCGGTACAGGGAGATGAAGCTTTCTTT CASSPVQGDEAFF
14 few TRBD1 TRBJ2-2 TRBV6-5 TGTGCCAGCAGTTACGACAGGGGGGACGGGGAGCTGTTTTTT CASSYDRGDGELFF
14 few - TRBJ2-7 TRBV20-1 TGCAGTGCTCGAGGGTCGGGCCACCCCTACGAGCAGTACTTC CSARGSGHPYEQYF
12 many - TRBJ2-7 TRBV29-1 TGCAGCGTTGGTCCCACAATTAGGGAGCAGTACTTC CSVGPTIREQYF
13 - - TRBJ2-1 TRBV4-2 TGTGCCAGCAGCCAAGAGGTGGGGAATGAGCAGTTCTTC CASSQEVGNEQFF
14 - TRBD1 TRBJ1-6 TRBV11-2 TGTGCCAGCAGCAGGACAGGGGGCAATTCACCCCTCCACTTT CASSRTGGNSPLHF
15 few TRBD2 TRBJ2-1 TRBV12-3/TRBV12-4 TGTGCCAGCAGAATTAGCGGGGGGGCCAAAAATGAGCAGTTCTTC CASRISGGAKNEQFF
15 few - TRBJ2-3 TRBV5-6 TGTGCCAGCACCAACTGGGGGACGCGCGCAGATACGCAGTATTTT CASTNWGTRADTQYF
17 many TRBD1 TRBJ2-1 TRBV5-1 TGCGCCAGCAGCTTGGAGGTTATAGGACAGGGGGCTAGGGAGCAGTTCTTC CASSLEVIGQGAREQFF
11 few - TRBJ2-5 TRBV5-1 TGCGCCAGCAGGAAAGAAGAGACCCAGTACTTC CASRKEETQYF
12 few TRBD1 TRBJ2-3 TRBV12-3/TRBV12-4 TGTGCCAGCAGGGCACAGGGGGATACGCAGTATTTT CASRAQGDTQYF
14 many TRBD2 TRBJ2-3 TRBV15 TGTGCCACCAGGAGAAGCGGGAGTCGGGATACGCAGTATTTT CATRRSGSRDTQYF
11 many - TRBJ2-1 TRBV30 TGTGCCTGGAGTGTCGTTGGCGGGGAGTTCTTC CAWSVVGGEFF
17 - TRBD2 TRBJ2-3 TRBV12-3/TRBV12-4 TGTGCCAGCAGTCCCCTTCCGGGGGGGCCTGGCACAGATACGCAGTATTTT CASSPLPGGPGTDTQYF
14 - - TRBJ2-1 TRBV11-3 TGTGCCAGCAGCCCTCAGGGCCACTACAATGAGCAGTTCTTC CASSPQGHYNEQFF
15 - TRBD2 TRBJ2-7 TRBV7-2 TGTGCCAGCAGCTTAGCGGGCGGGAGGTATTACGAGCAGTACTTC CASSLAGGRYYEQYF
14 - - TRBJ1-2 TRBV30 TGTGCCTGGAGTGGGACAATGGCCTTCTATGGCTACACCTTC CAWSGTMAFYGYTF
15 - TRBD1 TRBJ1-4 TRBV5-6 TGTGCCAGCAGCTTTCGCCCGGGACAGGACGAAAAACTGTTTTTT CASSFRPGQDEKLFF
13 many TRBD1 TRBJ1-2 TRBV20-1 TGCAGTGCTAGACCGACAGGGCCCCATGGCTACACCTTC CSARPTGPHGYTF
14 few TRBD2 TRBJ2-5 TRBV18 TGTGCCAGCTCATTCCCGGGACTAAAAGAGACCCAGTACTTC CASSFPGLKETQYF
18 - TRBD2 TRBJ2-4 TRBV7-8 TGTGCCAGCAGCTTAATCTCGGGACTAGCGGTAGCCAAAAACATTCAGTACTTC CASSLISGLAVAKNIQYF
16 few - TRBJ1-1 TRBV24-1 TGTGCCACCAGTCCTGGGGGCCACGTCACGGACACTGAAGCTTTCTTT CATSPGGHVTDTEAFF
14 few - TRBJ2-3 TRBV7-3 TGTGCCAGCAGCCCCAGGGGTAAAACAGATACGCAGTATTTT CASSPRGKTDTQYF
15 many TRBD2 TRBJ2-1 TRBV4-3 TGCGCCAGCAGCCTAGCGGGAAACTCCTACAATGAGCAGTTCTTC CASSLAGNSYNEQFF
16 - - TRBJ1-3 TRBV7-2 TGTGCCAGCAGCTTAGCGGGACATATCTCTGGAAACACCATATATTTT CASSLAGHISGNTIYF
15 few TRBD1 TRBJ1-2 TRBV5-1 TGCGCCACCAAGACAGGGGGCTTAACTAACTATGGCTACACCTTC CATKTGGLTNYGYTF
14 many - TRBJ1-4 TRBV12-3/TRBV12-4 TGTGCCAGCAGTTTGAGGGGTTTAGAAGAAAAACTGTTTTTT CASSLRGLEEKLFF
13 many TRBD1 TRBJ1-2 TRBV27 TGTGCCAGCAGTTTCTTGACAGGGGATGGCTACACCTTC CASSFLTGDGYTF
14 - - TRBJ2-3 TRBV15 TGTGCCACCAGTATCCGGGGTGGCACAGATACGCAGTATTTT CATSIRGGTDTQYF
17 few TRBD2 TRBJ2-1 TRBV7-2 TGTGCCAGCAGCCCTAGACTAGCGGGGGGGCTCGCCTATGAGCAGTTCTTC CASSPRLAGGLAYEQFF
17 - - TRBJ2-5 TRBV24-1 TGTGCCACCAGTGCGGTGGGCGCCGGTCCCGAGGGAGAGACCCAGTACTTC CATSAVGAGPEGETQYF
13 many TRBD1 TRBJ1-2 TRBV2 TGTGCCAGCAGTTCGGACAGGAGGTTTGGCTACACCTTC CASSSDRRFGYTF
17 many TRBD2 TRBJ2-1 TRBV7-7 TGTGCTAGCAGCTTAGCCCTAGCGGGAGGGATCAACAATGAGCAGTTCTTC CASSLALAGGINNEQFF
15 - TRBD1 TRBJ2-5 TRBV6-6 TGTGCCAGCAGTGCGACAGGGGTGATACAAGAGACCCAGTACTTC CASSATGVIQETQYF
18 few TRBD2 TRBJ2-5 TRBV4-2 TGTGCCAGCAGCCAAGGGATGGTGGCTAGCGGGGGCCAAGAGACCCAGTACTTC CASSQGMVASGGQETQYF
12 few - TRBJ2-4 TRBV30 TGTGCCTTGGACCTAGCCAAAAACATTCAGTACTTC CALDLAKNIQYF
12 many TRBD2 TRBJ2-3 TRBV20-1 TGCAGCCCGGGACTAGCAACAGATACGCAGTATTTT CSPGLATDTQYF
15 many - TRBJ1-6 TRBV12-3/TRBV12-4 TGTGCCAGCAGTTTCAGGGGCTCCTATAATTCACCCCTCCACTTT CASSFRGSYNSPLHF